This entry lists 27 T cell receptor beta chains sequenced from one sample in a study of blood T cell repertoires in COVID-19. Some clones are missing from TCRdb's copy, which holds only in-frame ones; the method was immunoSEQ multiplex PCR. The sample comprises approximately 110,000 clones, about 79% of which are singletons, and around 8% rests with the top ten. The specimen was peripheral blood. These receptors all stem from a woman older than 75 with active or convalescent COVID-19.

This chain links TRBV7-2 with TRBJ2-3; 10 bases are a match to TRBD2. CDR1 and CDR2 (germline): SGHTA, FQGNSA. There are 16 residues in the CDR3. Trimming took 1 base from V and 5 from J; bases not matched to a gene: 6. In DNA, the CDR3 is TGTGCCAGCAGCTTAGGGCTAGCGGGAGTCAGAGATACGCAGTATTTT. The encoded protein is CASSLGLAGVRDTQYF.

The chain has TRBV6-6 and TRBJ2-1, with 8 bases lining up with TRBD2. Germline V lookup: CDR1 MNHNY, CDR2 SVGAGI (reference sequence). J lost 8 bases, V lost 5 bases, and 11 bases had no gene match. The CDR3 consists of 15 residues. The CDR3 coding sequence is TGTGCCAGCAGTCAAGGGACTAGTTTGCGATATGAGCAGTTCTTC. As protein: CASSQGTSLRYEQFF.

The V and J genes are TRBV7-3 and TRBJ1-1, with TRBD1 matching over 7 bases. This CDR3 comprises 15 residues. The ends lost 5 bases at V and 0 bases at J; junction bases unmatched: 6. Germline V gene sequence: CDR1 SGHTA, CDR2 FQGTGA. CDR3 bases: TGTGCCAGCAGCGGCGCCGGGACAGTGAACACTGAAGCTTTCTTT. Translating it yields CASSGAGTVNTEAFF.

This clone was observed a few times. This chain uses TRBV5-8 with TRBJ2-1; D remains ambiguous. CDR3 size: 14 residues. CDR1 SGHTS and CDR2 YDEGEE come from the germline V gene. V gave up 0 bases and J gave up 6 bases, with 10 bases separating them. CDR3 DNA sequence: TGTGCCAGCAGCTTGGACTCCCGCTTCAATGAGCAGTTCTTC. This translates into CASSLDSRFNEQFF.

Only one count was recorded for this clone. This chain uses TRBV27 with TRBJ1-5; D possibly corresponds to TRBD1 (6 bases). The CDR3 runs 15 residues. V dropped 3 bases and J dropped 7 bases, with 16 bases sitting between them. In germline, CDR1 is MNHEY, CDR2 SMNVEV (reference sequence). For the CDR3, the DNA is TGTGCCAGCAGTTTCTTTTTTAGGGGGGGACAGCCCCAGCATTTT. Encoded protein: CASSFFFRGGQPQHF.

The chain is built from TRBV5-8 and TRBJ2-1, with TRBD2 identical over 7 bases. This CDR3 is built from 17 residues. V was pared by 0 bases and J by 4 bases, with 10 bases of the junction left unmatched. Germline V lookup: CDR1 SGHTS, CDR2 YDEGEE. The CDR3 region has the DNA TGTGCCAGCAGCTTGGGACTAGCCGTGGACGGTTACAATGAGCAGTTCTTC. The encoded protein is CASSLGLAVDGYNEQFF.

This rearrangement joins TRBV6-1 to TRBJ2-7, with 7 bases that match TRBD1. Looked up from germline, CDR1 is MNHNS and CDR2 is SASEGT. With 0 bases clipped from V and 6 bases from J, the junction kept 2 bases outside the gene matches. The CDR3 has 13 amino acids. In DNA form, the CDR3 reads TGTGCCAGCAGTGAAGCGAACAGGGGCGAGCAGTACTTC. Encoded protein: CASSEANRGEQYF.

This chain connects TRBV18 to TRBJ2-1; 9 nucleotides agree with TRBD2. Germline CDR1 reads KGHSH; CDR2 reads LQKENI. The V and J ends lost 0 bases and 4 bases, in that order; junction bases with no gene match: 4. The CDR3 runs 16 residues. The CDR3 coding sequence is TGTGCCAGCTCACCACCGAGCAGCGGGGGGTACAATGAGCAGTTCTTC. It codes for CASSPPSSGGYNEQFF.

The chain couples TRBV28 to TRBJ1-4; 9 bases are a match to TRBD1. V lost 3 bases to trimming and J lost 8 bases; unmatched junction nucleotides: 13. The CDR3 totals 17 residues. Germline V gene data show CDR1 as MDHEN and CDR2 as SYDVKM. The DNA for the CDR3 is TGTGCCAGCAGTTTTCCCAACCGGGACAGGGTTTCCGAAAAACTGTTTTTT. Translated: CASSFPNRDRVSEKLFF.

The V gene is TRBV9, the J gene TRBJ2-5, with D tentatively TRBD1 (6 bases). The CDR3 is 15 amino acids. V lost 0 bases and J 6 bases, leaving 15 bases between the germline ends. CDR1 and CDR2 (germline): SGDLS, YYNGEE. CDR3 loop: CASSVGVTGSKTQYF. CDR3 nucleotides: TGTGCCAGCAGCGTAGGGGTAACAGGGTCTAAGACCCAGTACTTC.

The chain couples TRBV28 to TRBJ2-5, with a tentative D call TRBD2 (5 bases). CDR3 length equals 10 residues. Trimming shortened V by 9 bases and J by 14 bases, and 16 bases separated the two germline ends. Germline-derived CDR1 and CDR2 are MDHEN and SYDVKM. CDR3 coding DNA: TGTGCCAGTGAAAGTGGAGGACTTTACTTC. It specifies CASESGGLYF.

This chain connects TRBV6-1 to TRBJ2-2, with 8 bases fitting TRBD1. The CDR3 consists of 16 residues. V dropped 3 bases and J dropped 4; count of bases not matched to a gene: 7. Germline loops: CDR1 MNHNS, CDR2 SASEGT. CDR3 sequence (DNA): TGTGCCAGCAGTGATCTCAGGGGGCAGGGCACCGGGGAGCTGTTTTTT. Translation gives CASSDLRGQGTGELFF.

This chain connects TRBV7-3 to TRBJ2-3; D ambiguous. V lost 3 bases and J lost 8, with 9 bases in between. CDR3 length equals 12 residues. Germline V gene sequence: CDR1 SGHTA, CDR2 FQGTGA. The CDR3 reads CASSLGQGTQYF. The CDR3 DNA reads TGTGCCAGCAGCTTGGGCCAAGGTACGCAGTATTTT.

The rearrangement joins TRBV7-9 to TRBJ2-3; the match to TRBD2 covers 15 bases. Looked up from germline, CDR1 is SEHNR and CDR2 is FQNEAQ (reference sequence). This CDR3 has 18 amino acids. With V trimmed by 5 bases and J by 1 base, 7 bases remained unmatched. CDR3 DNA: TGTGCCAGCAGCCGGACTAGCGGGAGGGTGGGAGGCACAGATACGCAGTATTTT. Protein product: CASSRTSGRVGGTDTQYF.

This sequence joins TRBV7-9 and TRBJ1-2; weak D call: TRBD1 (6 bases). The CDR3 has 15 amino acids. From germline, CDR1 is SEHNR and CDR2 FQNEAQ (reference sequence). Trimming stripped 3 bases from V and 5 bases from J, with 16 bases between. CDR3 loop: CASSLTQGRRYGYTF. The CDR3 DNA reads as TGTGCCAGCAGCTTGACCCAGGGGCGGAGATATGGCTACACCTTC.

This clone has only one observation. V is TRBV9 and J is TRBJ2-2; the match to TRBD2 covers 7 bases. V trimming: 0 bases; J trimming: 0 bases; junction bases outside the gene matches: 11. Germline V gene sequence: CDR1 SGDLS, CDR2 YYNGEE. The CDR3 length is 19 residues. The CDR3, as DNA: TGTGCCAGCAGCGTAGCTTACCAACCTAGCGGTCCGAACACCGGGGAGCTGTTTTTT. It yields the protein CASSVAYQPSGPNTGELFF.

V usage is TRBV7-3 and J usage is TRBJ2-2; 8 bases fit TRBD1. From germline, CDR1 is SGHTA and CDR2 FQGTGA. The CDR3 sequence is 15 residues long. The V and J ends lost 3 bases and 2 bases, in that order; junction bases with no gene match: 2. In DNA, the CDR3 is TGTGCCAGCAGCTTGACAGGGGAAAACACCGGGGAGCTGTTTTTT. Its translation: CASSLTGENTGELFF.

The chain links TRBV28 to TRBJ1-5, with TRBD1 matching 7 bases. In germline, CDR1 is MDHEN, CDR2 SYDVKM. This CDR3 region has 15 residues. V lost 6 bases to trimming and J lost 0 bases; unmatched junction nucleotides: 5. CDR3 nucleotides: TGTGCCAGCAGCGATCCAGGGGGTAGCAATCAGCCCCAGCATTTT. It translates to CASSDPGGSNQPQHF.

A note on this clone: This specimen includes other DNA sequences encoding the same CDR3. V is TRBV7-6 and J is TRBJ2-3; D is possibly TRBD2 (7 bases). This CDR3 contains 14 residues. The V end lost 6 bases, the J end lost 3 bases, and 13 bases lay between the germline ends. Germline CDR1 reads SGHVS; CDR2 reads FNYEAQ. CDR3 protein: CASSLQGGTDTQYF. The CDR3 DNA follows: TGTGCCAGCAGTTTACAGGGAGGGACAGATACGCAGTATTTT.

The chain joins TRBV6-1 to TRBJ2-3; D is uncertain. The CDR3 sequence is 15 residues long. Trimming cost V 3 bases and J 5 bases, with 15 bases left between them. CDR1 is MNHNS and CDR2 is SASEGT in the germline V gene. For the CDR3, the DNA is TGTGCCAGCAGTGACCACCTTCCGATAGTAGATACGCAGTATTTT. This sequence encodes CASSDHLPIVDTQYF.

The chain carries TRBV27 and TRBJ2-3; no clear D gene. Germline assignment: CDR1 MNHEY and CDR2 SMNVEV (reference sequence). Deletions cut 3 bases from V and 2 bases from J, with 9 bases between. The CDR3 covers 14 residues. CDR3 protein: CASSFVPSTDTQYF. In nucleotides, the CDR3 is TGTGCCAGCAGTTTTGTTCCGTCCACAGATACGCAGTATTTT.

This rearrangement joins TRBV28 to TRBJ2-2; 14 nucleotides agree with TRBD2. The J segment lost 4 bases and the V segment lost 8 bases, leaving 6 bases of the junction unmatched. The germline V gene has CDR1 MDHEN and CDR2 SYDVKM. The length of the CDR3 is 16 residues. Written as DNA, the CDR3 is TGTGCCAGCGTGACTAGCGGGAGGGCCGGCACCGGGGAGCTGTTTTTT. As protein: CASVTSGRAGTGELFF.

CDR3 sequence (DNA): TGTGCCAGTAGTATCCCGGACAGGGATGAAAAACTGTTTTTT. It translates to CASSIPDRDEKLFF. This chain joins TRBV19 and TRBJ1-4; 8 nucleotides align to TRBD1. J was trimmed by 6 bases and V by 3 bases; bases with no gene match: 3. Germline V lookup: CDR1 LNHDA, CDR2 SQIVND (reference sequence). The CDR3 is 14 residues long.

The chain combines TRBV12-3 or TRBV12-4 with TRBJ2-2; 11 bases are a match to TRBD1. V shed 7 bases and J 10 bases; nucleotides not matched to a gene: 5. The CDR3 covers 13 residues. The CDR3 here is CASTRTGGVELFF. CDR3 bases: TGTGCCAGCACCAGGACAGGGGGCGTGGAGCTGTTTTTT.

The chain uses TRBV19 and TRBJ1-5; the match to TRBD1 covers 10 bases. V trimming: 5 bases; J trimming: 3 bases; junction bases outside the gene matches: 4. CDR1 is LNHDA and CDR2 is SQIVND in the germline V gene (reference sequence). This CDR3 is 15 amino acids long. The CDR3 loop is CASSSDRGANQPQHF. CDR3 sequence (DNA): TGTGCCAGTAGTTCGGACAGGGGGGCCAATCAGCCCCAGCATTTT. Looking up the rest from reference TRBV19 and TRBJ1-5 gives the full variable domain: DGGITQSPKYLFRKEGQNVTLSCEQNLNHDAMYWYRQDPGQGLRLIYYSQIVNDFQKGDIAEGYSVSREKKESFPLTVTSAQKNPTAFYLCASSSDRGANQPQHFGDGTRLSIL.

The chain carries TRBV5-1 and TRBJ2-7; 8 bases fit TRBD1. The trim removed 4 bases at V and 4 bases at J, leaving 10 bases unmatched. Looked up from germline, CDR1 is SGHRS and CDR2 is YFSETQ. This CDR3 comprises 15 residues. CDR3 in DNA: TGCGCCAGCAGCGCCCTGGGACAGGACAGATACGAGCAGTACTTC. It translates to CASSALGQDRYEQYF.

The V call is TRBV27, the J call TRBJ2-1; the match to TRBD2 covers 16 bases. Looked up from germline, CDR1 is MNHEY and CDR2 is SMNVEV (reference sequence). The CDR3 sequence is 17 residues long. Unmatched junction bases numbered 6, after V lost 7 bases and J lost 3 bases. CDR3 sequence reads: CASKGTSGRANYNEQFF. CDR3 nucleotide sequence: TGTGCCAGCAAAGGGACTAGCGGGAGGGCCAACTACAATGAGCAGTTCTTC.